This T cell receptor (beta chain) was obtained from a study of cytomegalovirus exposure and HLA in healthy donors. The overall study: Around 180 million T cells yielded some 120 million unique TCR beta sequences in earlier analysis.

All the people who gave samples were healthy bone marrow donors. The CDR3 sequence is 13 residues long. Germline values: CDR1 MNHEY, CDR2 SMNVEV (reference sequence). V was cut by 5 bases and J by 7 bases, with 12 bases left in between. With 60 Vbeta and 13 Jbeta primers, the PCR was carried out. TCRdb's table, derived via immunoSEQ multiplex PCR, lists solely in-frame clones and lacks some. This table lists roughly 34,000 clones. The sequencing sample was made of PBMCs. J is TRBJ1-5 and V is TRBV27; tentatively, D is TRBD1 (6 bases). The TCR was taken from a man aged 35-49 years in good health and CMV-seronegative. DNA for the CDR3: TGTGCCAGCAGTCCGGGGGGGGGCCAGCCCCAGCATTTT. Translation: CASSPGGGQPQHF.